This TCR beta chain was documented in a study of control samples from healthy donors and cancer patients (dated by TCRdb to between 2020 and 2021). In regard to this clone: Its target antigen remains unknown. Base quality data are lacking; no much larger clone is found one base away.

The CDR3, cysteine through phenylalanine, is 16 amino acids long. The kept DNA is CDR3 alone, 48 bases in frame from the first base. V trim: 6 bases; J trim: 8 bases; unmatched bases: 13. Taken from the germline V gene, the CDR1 and CDR2 loops are MGHRA and YSYEKL. Receptor amplification or capture employed the immunoSEQ multiplex PCR assay. In TCRdb, the immuneACCESS table is reduced to in-frame sequences with V and J assigned. These tables do not hold every clone; where another copy was compared, an unresolved V gene accounts for under half, and the others remain unexplained. This sample has some 140,000 clones in its table, and roughly 94% of those were observed once. The ten largest clonotypes hold approximately 6% of the sample.

Material for sequencing was blood. The rearrangement combines TRBV4-1 with TRBJ1-4; 9 bases in the middle match TRBD1. This TCR was sampled from a man aged 35 to 55 in good health. The DNA sequence follows: TGCGCCAGCAGACGCACTCCGGGACAGGGCTCCGAAAAACTGTTTTTT. Its amino acids are CASRRTPGQGSEKLFF.